The 15 T cell receptor beta chains listed next were all sequenced from one sample in a study of T cell clonality in common variable immunodeficiency. Produced via immunoSEQ multiplex PCR; TCRdb's table is partial and in-frame only. The profile covers 35,000 to 50,000 clones, none occurring a single time. The sample was peripheral blood mononuclear cells. These TCRs come from a person between 18 and 75 years old in good health.

This clone has ten or more counts. The DNA ends 3 residues before the CDR3 does, and the rest of the CDR3 is filled in from the germline J gene. This sequence joins TRBV19 and TRBJ1-5; D perhaps matches TRBD1 (5 bases). V dropped 5 bases and J dropped 6 bases, with 14 bases sitting between them. Germline values: CDR1 LNHDA, CDR2 SQIVND (reference sequence). The length of the CDR3 is 14 residues. The sequenced part of the CDR3 DNA is TGTGCCAGTAGTTTGTCGGGGGAGTTTCAGCCC. Translation gives CASSLSGEFQP. In full, the CDR3 is CASSLSGEFQPQHF.

This clone appeared many times. With the read ending 3 residues before the CDR3 end, the germline J gene is used to fill in that end. V is TRBV5-4 and J is TRBJ1-4, with 7 nucleotides matching TRBD1. Germline V gives CDR1 SGHNT, CDR2 YYREEE (reference sequence). The CDR3 is 13 residues long. V was pared by 4 bases and J by 8 bases, with 5 bases of the junction left unmatched. The sequenced part of the CDR3 DNA is TGTGCCAGCAGCCCGGGACAGAGGGAAAAA. It specifies CASSPGQREK. The whole CDR3 protein reads CASSPGQREKLFF.

This clone was counted at least ten times. The observed sequence ends 3 residues before the CDR3 terminus, with the missing tail filled in from the germline J gene. The chain carries TRBV4-2 and TRBJ2-1, with 7 bases identical to TRBD1. Looked up from germline, CDR1 is LGHNA and CDR2 is YNFKEQ. Unmatched junction bases numbered 2, after V lost 0 bases and J lost 0 bases. This CDR3 spans 16 amino acids. The CDR3 loop reads CASSQDWDSSYNEQFF. The sequenced CDR3 bases are TGTGCCAGCAGCCAAGATTGGGACAGCTCCTACAATGAG.

This clone was counted ten times or more. The read is 3 residues too short to cover the CDR3 end, so that end is filled in from the germline J gene. V and J are TRBV20-1 and TRBJ2-4; D unclear. The CDR3 has 15 residues. V lost 3 bases and J 2 bases, leaving 14 bases between the germline ends. Germline loops: CDR1 DFQATT, CDR2 SNEGSKA (reference sequence). CDR3 protein: CSASFDLGPKNIQYF. The CDR3 bases that were read are TGCAGTGCTAGTTTCGACCTTGGGCCCAAAAACATT.

This clone was counted many times. The read gets to within 3 residues of the CDR3 end, and the germline J gene fills in the rest. The rearrangement joins TRBV19 to TRBJ1-2; TRBD1 might be the D (5 bases). Trimming took 1 base from V and 6 from J, leaving 15 bases between them. The CDR3 covers 15 residues. Germline V CDR1 and CDR2: LNHDA, SQIVND (reference sequence). The covered CDR3 bases are TGTGCCAGTAGTATAGCCGAGGGGTTTATGAATGGC. The encoded protein is CASSIAEGFMNG. The complete CDR3 protein is CASSIAEGFMNGYTF. Variable domain in full (rest from reference TRBV19 and TRBJ1-2): DGGITQSPKYLFRKEGQNVTLSCEQNLNHDAMYWYRQDPGQGLRLIYYSQIVNDFQKGDIAEGYSVSREKKESFPLTVTSAQKNPTAFYLCASSIAEGFMNGYTFGSGTRLTVV.

This clone was picked up many times. With the read ending 3 residues before the CDR3 end, the germline J gene is used to fill in that end. V is TRBV7-6 and J is TRBJ1-4; 8 nucleotides agree with TRBD1. This CDR3 comprises 15 residues. The germline V gene has CDR1 SGHVS and CDR2 FNYEAQ. The J segment lost 7 bases and the V segment lost 1 base, leaving 5 bases of the junction unmatched. Here the CDR3 reads CASSLGQGTGEKLFF. The DNA read from the CDR3 is TGTGCCAGCAGCTTAGGACAGGGGACGGGTGAAAAA.

This clone occurred many times. The CDR3 end lies 3 residues beyond the end of the read and is filled in from the germline J gene. The rearrangement joins TRBV12-3 or TRBV12-4 to TRBJ1-1, with D possibly matching TRBD1 (6 bases). The CDR3 totals 13 residues. The V end was cut by 7 bases, the J end by 6 bases, with 15 bases between. The CDR3 DNA, read in part, is TGTGCCAGCACCAAAGGGGACATTCCTGAA. Protein: CASTKGDIPE. The whole CDR3 region reads CASTKGDIPEAFF.

The CDR3 sequence is CASSHGQGGNQPQHF. Incomplete CDR3 DNA: TGTGCCAGCAGCCACGGACAGGGGGGCAATCAGCCC. The genes are TRBV11-2 and TRBJ1-5; 10 bases are shared with TRBD1. The CDR3 is cut off 3 residues early in the read; its end comes from the germline J gene. Per the germline V gene, CDR1 is SGHAT and CDR2 is FQNNGV. The CDR3 spans 15 residues. With 5 bases clipped from V and 2 bases from J, the junction kept 3 bases outside the gene matches.

In its sample, this clone was seen many times. The DNA ends 3 residues before the CDR3 does, and the rest of the CDR3 is filled in from the germline J gene. V usage is TRBV15 and J usage is TRBJ2-3; 15 nucleotides align to TRBD2. V lost 8 bases and J lost 0; bases outside the gene matches: 6. The CDR3 is made up of 17 amino acids. CDR1 is LNHNV and CDR2 is YYDKDF in the germline V gene (reference sequence). Partial CDR3 DNA: TGTGCCACCGCCGGGACTAGCGGGGGGTCTAGCACAGATACG. Encoded protein: CATAGTSGGSSTDT. Given in full, the CDR3 is CATAGTSGGSSTDTQYF. The full variable domain, rest sourced from reference TRBV15 and TRBJ2-3, is DAMVIQNPRYQVTQFGKPVTLSCSQTLNHNVMYWYQQKSSQAPKLLFHYYDKDFNNEADTPDNFQSRRPNTSFCFLDIRSPGLGDTAMYLCATAGTSGGSSTDTQYFGPGTRLTVL.

Many counts were recorded for this clone. The read terminates 3 residues before the CDR3 end, so the remaining end is supplied by the germline J gene. This sequence joins TRBV5-1 and TRBJ2-1; possibly TRBD1 for D (6 bases). CDR3 size: 16 residues. V gave up 3 bases and J gave up 0 bases, with 13 bases separating them. Germline loops: CDR1 SGHRS, CDR2 YFSETQ. Incomplete CDR3 DNA: TGCGCCAGCAGCTCCTTAGGGGGTGGCTCCTACAATGAG. Amino acid sequence: CASSSLGGGSYNE. Given in full, the CDR3 is CASSSLGGGSYNEQFF.

This clone was counted many times. The read stops 3 residues short of the end of the CDR3; the missing end is completed from the germline J gene. The V call is TRBV2, the J call TRBJ2-7; 8 nucleotides line up with TRBD1. Germline V gives CDR1 SNHLY, CDR2 FYNNEI. J gave up 3 bases and V 5 bases, and 18 bases lay outside the gene matches. The CDR3 contains 18 residues. The CDR3: CASSRDRTFTSGGYEQYF. The CDR3 DNA, read in part, is TGTGCCAGCAGTCGGGACAGGACTTTTACTTCGGGTGGCTACGAG. Supplemented by reference TRBV2 and TRBJ2-7, the full variable domain reads EPEVTQTPSHQVTQMGQEVILRCVPISNHLYFYWYRQILGQKVEFLVSFYNNEISEKSEIFDDQFSVERPDGSNFTLKIRSTKLEDSAMYFCASSRDRTFTSGGYEQYFGPGTRLTVT.

This clone was observed at least ten times. The read halts 3 residues ahead of the CDR3 end, with the missing end drawn from the germline J gene. The genes are TRBV3-1 (or the pseudogene TRBV3-2) and TRBJ1-1; D might be TRBD1 (6 bases). V lost 1 base and J lost 1, with 7 bases in between. Germline CDR1 LGHDT, CDR2 YNNKEL (reference sequence). The CDR3 has 14 residues. CDR3 amino acids: CASSQADRNTEAFF. The sequenced part of the CDR3 DNA is TGTGCCAGCAGCCAAGCGGACAGGAACACTGAA.

This clone was detected ten times or more. Incomplete CDR3 DNA: TGTGCCAGCAGATTGGGCGGGGTGCGGGATGAG. Its protein product is CASRLGGVRDE. The full-length CDR3 reads as CASRLGGVRDEQFF. The chain is built from TRBV7-2 and TRBJ2-1; perhaps TRBD2 as D (6 bases). The observed sequence ends 3 residues before the CDR3 terminus, with the missing tail filled in from the germline J gene. The CDR3 covers 14 residues. CDR1 SGHTA and CDR2 FQGNSA come from the germline V gene. Deletions cut 6 bases from V and 8 bases from J, with 17 bases between. Supplemented by reference TRBV7-2 and TRBJ2-1, the full variable domain reads GAGVSQSPSNKVTEKGKDVELRCDPISGHTALYWYRQSLGQGLEFLIYFQGNSAPDKSGLPSDRFSAERTGGSVSTLTIQRTQQEDSAVYLCASRLGGVRDEQFFGPGTRLTVL.

In this sample, this clone turned up many times. The sequence runs out 3 residues before the end of the CDR3; the remainder is reconstructed from the germline J gene. The V gene is TRBV24-1, the J gene TRBJ2-5, with 11 bases matching TRBD1. Trimming cost V 4 bases and J 4 bases; bases outside gene matches: 10. CDR1 is KGHDR and CDR2 is SFDVKD in the germline V gene. There are 17 residues in the CDR3. The part of the CDR3 DNA that was read is TGTGCCACCAGTGACCCGGGACAGGGGGTAGCGGGAGAGACC. Protein: CATSDPGQGVAGET. The whole CDR3 protein is CATSDPGQGVAGETQYF.

This clone was observed many times. The sequenced fragment ends 3 residues before the CDR3 boundary, so the rest is inferred from the germline J gene. This rearrangement joins TRBV20-1 to TRBJ2-2; D not certain. Germline CDR1 is DFQATT and CDR2 is SNEGSKA (reference sequence). V was trimmed by 2 bases and J by 3 bases, leaving 4 bases between them. This CDR3 has 12 amino acids. CDR3 sequence: CSARLHTGELFF. Incomplete CDR3 DNA: TGCAGTGCTAGACTTCACACCGGGGAG.